This note documents a single T cell receptor (beta chain) sequence. Its target is not known. The data originate from a study of shared clonotypes between healthy human individuals. Each subset's genomic DNA was split evenly across several immunoSEQ plates. Profiled with immunoSEQ multiplex PCR; TCRdb holds only in-frame clones, not every one. The table has about 380,000 clones, roughly 96% seen once. Study results and limitations: Naive subsets, compared against memory subsets, generally had larger estimated richness values. For sorted subsets, rarefaction showed incomplete sequencing despite large depth. Expectations were that clonotype sharing among donors would be affected by sequencing depth.

What was sequenced was memory CD8+ T cells sorted from blood. Subset described: CD45RO+ cells pooled with CCR7-negative TemRA cells. This sequence was found in a man aged 30 to 39 in good health.

The CDR3 DNA is TGTGCCAGCAGCCGACCCCCAACCCTAGCTCGCACAGATACGCAGTATTTT. Translation: CASSRPPTLARTDTQYF. The chain joins TRBV7-9 to TRBJ2-3; D is perhaps TRBD2 (5 bases). Looked up from germline, CDR1 is SEHNR and CDR2 is FQNEAQ (reference sequence). Trimming removed 5 bases from V and 1 base from J, with 19 bases in between. This CDR3 spans 17 amino acids.